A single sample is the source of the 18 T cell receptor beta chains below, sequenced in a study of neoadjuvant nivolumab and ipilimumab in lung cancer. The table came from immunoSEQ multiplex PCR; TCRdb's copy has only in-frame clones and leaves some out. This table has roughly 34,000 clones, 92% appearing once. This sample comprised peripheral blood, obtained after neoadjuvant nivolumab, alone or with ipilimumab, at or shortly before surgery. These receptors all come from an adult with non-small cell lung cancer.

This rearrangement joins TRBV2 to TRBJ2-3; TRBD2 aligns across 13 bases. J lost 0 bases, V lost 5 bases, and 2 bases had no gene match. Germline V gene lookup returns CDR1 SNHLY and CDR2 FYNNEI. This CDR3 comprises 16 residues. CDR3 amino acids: CASSPGLAGSTDTQYF. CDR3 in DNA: TGTGCCAGCAGTCCGGGACTAGCGGGGAGCACAGATACGCAGTATTTT.

The CDR3 bases are TGCGCCAGCAGCCAAGCTGGACAGGGTAAAGGGGGCTACACCTTC. Amino acids: CASSQAGQGKGGYTF. The V gene is TRBV4-1, the J gene TRBJ1-2; TRBD1 agrees at 8 bases. Germline trimming cut 1 base from V and 8 bases from J; bases unmatched to any gene: 9. The CDR3 is made up of 15 amino acids. Per germline, CDR1 MGHRA and CDR2 YSYEKL.

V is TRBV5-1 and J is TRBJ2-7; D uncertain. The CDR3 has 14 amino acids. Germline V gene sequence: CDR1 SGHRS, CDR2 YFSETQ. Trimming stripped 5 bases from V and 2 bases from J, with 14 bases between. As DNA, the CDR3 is TGCGCCAGCAGACGAAACAGTCCCCCCTACGAGCAGTACTTC. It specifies CASRRNSPPYEQYF.

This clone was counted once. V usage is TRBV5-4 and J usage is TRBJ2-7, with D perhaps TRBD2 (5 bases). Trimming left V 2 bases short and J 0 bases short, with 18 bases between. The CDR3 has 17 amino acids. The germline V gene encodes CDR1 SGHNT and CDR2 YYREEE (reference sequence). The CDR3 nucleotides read TGTGCCAGCAGCTTTTCTGGGCGCGGCGGGTTCTCCTACGAGCAGTACTTC. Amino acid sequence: CASSFSGRGGFSYEQYF.

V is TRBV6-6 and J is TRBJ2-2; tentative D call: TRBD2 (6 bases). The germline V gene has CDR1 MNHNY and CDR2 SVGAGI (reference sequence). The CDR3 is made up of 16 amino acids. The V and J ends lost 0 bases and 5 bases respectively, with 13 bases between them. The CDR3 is CASSYSGTLGTGELFF. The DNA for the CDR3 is TGTGCCAGCAGTTACTCCGGGACTCTGGGGACCGGGGAGCTGTTTTTT.

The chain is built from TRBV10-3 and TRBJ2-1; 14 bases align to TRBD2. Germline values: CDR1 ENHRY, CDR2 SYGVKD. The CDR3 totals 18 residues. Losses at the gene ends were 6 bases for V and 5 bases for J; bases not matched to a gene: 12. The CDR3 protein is CAIRYSQGTSGSDNEQFF. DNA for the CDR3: TGTGCCATCAGATACAGCCAAGGGACTAGCGGGAGTGACAATGAGCAGTTCTTC.

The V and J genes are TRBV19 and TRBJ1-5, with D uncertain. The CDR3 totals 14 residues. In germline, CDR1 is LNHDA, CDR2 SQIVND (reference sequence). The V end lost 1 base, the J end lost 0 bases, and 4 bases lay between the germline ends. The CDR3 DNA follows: TGTGCCAGTAGTATAGGAAATAGCAATCAGCCCCAGCATTTT. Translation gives CASSIGNSNQPQHF.

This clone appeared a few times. The CDR3 spells CASSFRQGAGKDTEAFF. DNA for the CDR3: TGTGCCAGCAGCTTCCGGCAGGGGGCTGGGAAGGACACTGAAGCTTTCTTT. The chain joins TRBV7-9 to TRBJ1-1; the match to TRBD1 covers 8 bases. The CDR3 has 17 amino acids. Per the germline V gene, CDR1 is SEHNR and CDR2 is FQNEAQ (reference sequence). With 3 bases clipped from V and 3 bases from J, the junction kept 12 bases outside the gene matches.

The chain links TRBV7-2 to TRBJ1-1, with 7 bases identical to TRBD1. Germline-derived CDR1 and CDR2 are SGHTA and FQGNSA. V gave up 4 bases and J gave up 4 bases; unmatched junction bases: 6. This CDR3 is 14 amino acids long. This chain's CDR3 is CASSSGGSGTEAFF. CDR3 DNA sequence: TGTGCCAGCAGCTCAGGGGGATCTGGCACTGAAGCTTTCTTT.

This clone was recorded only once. The CDR3: CASSASTGNTQYF. The DNA for the CDR3 is TGCGCCAGCAGTGCCTCGACAGGGAATACGCAGTATTTT. J is TRBJ2-3 and V is TRBV10-1; 7 bases are shared with TRBD1. Germline CDR1 is WNHNN and CDR2 is SYGVQD (reference sequence). The CDR3 is 13 residues long. V was pared by 4 bases and J by 7 bases, with 5 bases of the junction left unmatched.

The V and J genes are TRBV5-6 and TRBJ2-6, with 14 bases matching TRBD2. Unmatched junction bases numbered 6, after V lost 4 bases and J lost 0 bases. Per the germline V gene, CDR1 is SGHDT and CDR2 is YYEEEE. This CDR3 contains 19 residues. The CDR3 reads CASSLGLAGGSSGANVLTF. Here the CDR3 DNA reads TGTGCCAGCAGCCTCGGACTAGCGGGAGGTTCCTCTGGGGCCAACGTCCTGACTTTC.

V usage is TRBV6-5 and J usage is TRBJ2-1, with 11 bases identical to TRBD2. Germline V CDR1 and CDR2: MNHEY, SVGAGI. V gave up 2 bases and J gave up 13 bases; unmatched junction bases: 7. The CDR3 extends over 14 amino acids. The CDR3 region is CASSYGLAGGAQFF. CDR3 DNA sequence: TGTGCCAGCAGTTACGGGCTAGCGGGAGGCGCACAGTTCTTC.

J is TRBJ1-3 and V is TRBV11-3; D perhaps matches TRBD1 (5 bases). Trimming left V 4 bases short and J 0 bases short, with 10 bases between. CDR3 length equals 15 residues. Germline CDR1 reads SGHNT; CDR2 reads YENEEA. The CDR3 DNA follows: TGTGCCAGCAGCTCAGGGACCCACTCTGGAAACACCATATATTTT. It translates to CASSSGTHSGNTIYF.

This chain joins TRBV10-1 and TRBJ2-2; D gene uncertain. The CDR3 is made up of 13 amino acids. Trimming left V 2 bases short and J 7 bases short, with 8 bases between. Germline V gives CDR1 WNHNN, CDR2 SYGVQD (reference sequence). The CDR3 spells CASSEPGVGELFF. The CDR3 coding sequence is TGCGCCAGCAGTGAGCCAGGTGTCGGGGAGCTGTTTTTT.

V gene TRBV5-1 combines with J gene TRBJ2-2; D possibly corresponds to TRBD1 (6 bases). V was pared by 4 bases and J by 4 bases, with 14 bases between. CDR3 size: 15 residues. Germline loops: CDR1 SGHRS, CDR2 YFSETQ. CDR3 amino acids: CASSIQGGPTGELFF. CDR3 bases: TGCGCCAGCAGCATACAGGGTGGGCCCACCGGGGAGCTGTTTTTT.

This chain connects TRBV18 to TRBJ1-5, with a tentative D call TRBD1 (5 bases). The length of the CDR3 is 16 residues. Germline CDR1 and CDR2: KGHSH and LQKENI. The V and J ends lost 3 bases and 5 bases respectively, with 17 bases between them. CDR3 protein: CASSPSRAGSDQPQHF. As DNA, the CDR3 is TGTGCCAGCTCACCTAGCCGGGCAGGGAGTGATCAGCCCCAGCATTTT.

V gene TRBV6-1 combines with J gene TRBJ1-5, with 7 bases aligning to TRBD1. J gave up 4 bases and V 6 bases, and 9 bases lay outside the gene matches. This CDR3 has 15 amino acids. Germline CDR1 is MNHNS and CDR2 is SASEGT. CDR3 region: CASRTTGFGNQPQHF. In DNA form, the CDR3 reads TGTGCCAGCAGGACGACAGGGTTTGGGAATCAGCCCCAGCATTTT.

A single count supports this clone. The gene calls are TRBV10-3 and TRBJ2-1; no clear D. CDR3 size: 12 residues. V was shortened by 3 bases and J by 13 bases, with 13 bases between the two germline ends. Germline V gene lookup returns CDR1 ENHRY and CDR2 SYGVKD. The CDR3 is CAISESGLRQFF. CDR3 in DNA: TGTGCCATCAGTGAATCCGGGCTACGTCAGTTCTTC.